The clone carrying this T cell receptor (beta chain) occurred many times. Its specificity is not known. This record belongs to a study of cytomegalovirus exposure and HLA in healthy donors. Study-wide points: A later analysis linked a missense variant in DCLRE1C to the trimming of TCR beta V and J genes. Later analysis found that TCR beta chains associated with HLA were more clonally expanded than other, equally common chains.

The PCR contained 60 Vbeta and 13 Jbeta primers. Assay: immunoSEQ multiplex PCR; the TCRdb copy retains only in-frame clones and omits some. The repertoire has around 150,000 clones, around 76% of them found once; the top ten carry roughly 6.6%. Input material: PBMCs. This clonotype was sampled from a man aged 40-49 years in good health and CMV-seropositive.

The CDR3: CASSVDHSGTQYF. DNA for the CDR3: TGTGCCAGCAGCGTAGATCACTCGGGGACCCAGTACTTC. This chain connects TRBV9 to TRBJ2-5; D call uncertain. This CDR3 contains 13 residues. Trimming cost V 0 bases and J 7 bases, with 10 bases left between them. Germline V gene sequence: CDR1 SGDLS, CDR2 YYNGEE.